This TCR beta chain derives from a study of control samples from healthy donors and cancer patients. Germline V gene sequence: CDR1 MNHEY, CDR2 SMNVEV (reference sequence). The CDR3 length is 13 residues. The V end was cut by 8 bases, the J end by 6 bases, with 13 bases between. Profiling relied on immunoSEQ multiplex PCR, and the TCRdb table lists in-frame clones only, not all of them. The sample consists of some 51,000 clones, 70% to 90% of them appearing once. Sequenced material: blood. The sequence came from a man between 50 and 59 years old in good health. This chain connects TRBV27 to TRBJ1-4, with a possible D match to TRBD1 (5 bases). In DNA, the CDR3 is TGTGCCAGCTTTGGGGGGTTGCATGAAAAACTGTTTTTT. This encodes CASFGGLHEKLFF.